The T cell receptor beta chain described here comes from a study of CDR3 diversity in severe acne (dated by TCRdb to between 2018 and 2021). Receptor amplification or capture employed PCR. For sequencing, an Illumina HiSeq 2000 was employed. TCRdb passed the public sequencing reads through fastp at Q25 and MiXCR, retaining productive beta sequences. For every CDR3 protein sequence, its rows merge into one entry that carries the most common genes and DNA. The table for this sample lists 79,000 or so distinct CDR3 sequences; around 54% of them were counted only once. Of the sample, around 10% falls within the top ten clones. As for this clonotype: This clone's antigen is unknown. No much larger clone exists at a distance of one base, and base qualities are not known.

Counted from cysteine to phenylalanine, this CDR3 has 14 amino acids. Only the CDR3 DNA stays, 42 bases, in frame from base 1. At the junction V is shortened by 3 bases and J by 3 bases, with 9 bases in between. CDR1 and CDR2 are read off the germline V gene (reference sequence) as DFQATT and SNEGSKA. The V gene is TRBV20-1 and the J gene is TRBJ2-6; no confident D gene assignment can be made. This TCR was sampled from a male donor with severe acne vulgaris. The specimen sequenced was blood. The DNA sequence is as follows: TGCAGTGCTAGTGGCATAGGTGGGGCCAACGTCCTGACTTTC. Its translation is CSASGIGGANVLTF.